The 27 T cell receptor beta chains below all came from one sample that was sequenced in a study of CD8 T cells in ankylosing spondylitis. Overall study results and limits: Typical of ankylosing spondylitis blood, it appeared, was a TCR beta motif of eight highly homologous variants.

These receptors have no identified antigens. A single record per CDR3 protein comes from TCRdb applying MiXCR to the 5' RACE reads. The table shows hundreds of thousands of distinct CDR3 sequences, with 25% to 30% occurring only once. Sequencing used blood, either unsorted or a sorted T cell fraction (not recorded which). The receptors stem from a male donor with ankylosing spondylitis.

Only a few counts were recorded for this clonotype. J is TRBJ1-4 and V is TRBV5-1, with TRBD1 matching over 8 bases. After removal of 4 bases from V and 7 bases from J, the junction contained 9 bases not matched to a gene. The length of the CDR3 is 15 residues. From germline, CDR1 is SGHRS and CDR2 YFSETQ. Written as DNA, the CDR3 is TGCGCCAGCAGCCCCTGGGAACAGGGGGGTGAAAAACTGTTTTTT. Amino acids: CASSPWEQGGEKLFF.

This clonotype came up many times. V is TRBV11-2 and J is TRBJ2-2; D is uncertain. The CDR3 spans 16 residues. V was clipped by 2 bases and J by 3 bases, with 13 bases between them. CDR1 is SGHAT, CDR2 FQNNGV, per germline. CDR3 sequence reads: CASSLISGRDTGELFF. The CDR3 region has the DNA TGTGCCAGCAGCTTAATTTCAGGAAGGGACACCGGGGAGCTGTTTTTT.

This clonotype was picked up a small number of times. The chain links TRBV20-1 to TRBJ2-3, with 9 nucleotides matching TRBD2. Germline V CDR1 and CDR2: DFQATT, SNEGSKA (reference sequence). This CDR3 contains 13 residues. The V gene end was trimmed by 4 bases and the J gene end by 4 bases; junction bases not matched to a gene: 3. CDR3 in amino acids: CSATVAGADTQYF. The CDR3 region has the DNA TGCAGTGCTACTGTAGCGGGGGCAGATACGCAGTATTTT.

This clonotype appeared a few times. The chain recombines TRBV15 with TRBJ2-2; D assignment may be TRBD1 or TRBD2 (6 bases each). This CDR3 is 16 amino acids long. Germline V gene data show CDR1 as LNHNV and CDR2 as YYDKDF (reference sequence). The germline V and J ends were trimmed by 1 base and 3 bases, with 12 bases remaining between them. In DNA, the CDR3 is TGTGCCACCAGCAGAGCCGGGGGCGCCGACACCGGGGAGCTGTTTTTT. Translating it yields CATSRAGGADTGELFF.

This clonotype has only a few counts. V usage is TRBV5-1 and J usage is TRBJ1-1, with 7 bases identical to TRBD1. The CDR3 is 14 residues long. Germline values: CDR1 SGHRS, CDR2 YFSETQ. J was trimmed by 7 bases and V by 4 bases; bases with no gene match: 10. The CDR3: CASSVLPRDSEAFF. CDR3 bases: TGCGCCAGCAGCGTACTCCCCCGGGACAGTGAAGCTTTCTTT.

The rearrangement links TRBV5-1 to TRBJ2-5, with D possibly matching TRBD2 (5 bases). This CDR3 comprises 16 residues. Trimming stripped 4 bases from V and 1 base from J, with 17 bases between. Germline values: CDR1 SGHRS, CDR2 YFSETQ. The CDR3 spells CASSAPELGLQETQYF. DNA for the CDR3: TGCGCCAGCAGCGCCCCCGAACTAGGCCTCCAAGAGACCCAGTACTTC.

This clonotype was picked up a small number of times. The J gene is TRBJ1-2, the V gene TRBV30; D is ambiguous. Germline V CDR1 and CDR2: GTSNPN, SVGIG (reference sequence). The CDR3 sequence is 10 residues long. The CDR3 region is CAVRNYGYTF. CDR3 nucleotides: TGTGCTGTAAGAAACTATGGCTACACCTTC.

The chain carries TRBV6-5 and TRBJ1-2, with a tentative D call TRBD1 (6 bases). The CDR3 spans 16 residues. V gave up 2 bases and J gave up 4 bases, with 17 bases separating them. Germline loops: CDR1 MNHEY, CDR2 SVGAGI. The CDR3 loop reads CASSYEAGEQGYGYTF. CDR3 nucleotides: TGTGCCAGCAGTTACGAGGCCGGAGAACAGGGCTATGGCTACACCTTC.

The rearrangement uses TRBV2 and TRBJ2-3, with 9 bases matching TRBD2. V lost 5 bases to trimming and J lost 6 bases; unmatched junction nucleotides: 12. Germline lookup yields CDR1 SNHLY and CDR2 FYNNEI. This CDR3 is 16 amino acids long. CDR3 coding DNA: TGTGCCAGCAGTTTATCGGTAGGACTAGCGATTGATACGCAGTATTTT. This sequence encodes CASSLSVGLAIDTQYF.

This clonotype appeared many times. The CDR3 sequence: CASSPSSVNTDTQYF. CDR3 sequence (DNA): TGCGCCAGCAGCCCCTCTAGCGTAAACACAGATACGCAGTATTTT. V usage is TRBV5-1 and J usage is TRBJ2-3; a possible D gene is TRBD2 (6 bases). The CDR3 runs to 15 residues. The germline gives CDR1 SGHRS, CDR2 YFSETQ. Trimming removed 4 bases at V and 2 bases at J, with 14 bases between.

The rearrangement links TRBV20-1 to TRBJ2-1, with 9 bases lining up with TRBD2. J gave up 4 bases and V 0 bases, and 10 bases lay outside the gene matches. The germline CDR1 and CDR2 sequences are DFQATT and SNEGSKA (reference sequence). This CDR3 has 17 residues. CDR3 protein: CSARDFGGRALYNEQFF. CDR3 bases: TGCAGTGCTAGAGATTTTGGCGGGAGGGCGCTGTACAATGAGCAGTTCTTC.

This clonotype occurred a few times. This sequence joins TRBV7-9 and TRBJ2-7; D is undetermined. Germline V gives CDR1 SEHNR, CDR2 FQNEAQ (reference sequence). This CDR3 region has 12 residues. With 1 base removed from V and 3 bases from J, the gap between germline ends came to 4 bases. The CDR3 protein is CASSLEFYEQYF. CDR3 DNA: TGTGCCAGCAGCTTAGAGTTCTACGAGCAGTACTTC.

This clonotype has just a few counts. The gene calls are TRBV20-1 and TRBJ2-5; no firm D call. Germline-derived CDR1 and CDR2 are DFQATT and SNEGSKA (reference sequence). V gave up 5 bases and J gave up 4 bases, with 8 bases separating them. The CDR3 is made up of 11 amino acids. The CDR3 region is CSAAGRETQYF. The CDR3 nucleotides are TGCAGTGCTGCCGGTAGAGAGACCCAGTACTTC.

This clonotype was counted a few times. The rearrangement uses TRBV24-1 and TRBJ2-3; 10 bases fit TRBD1. The CDR3 has 14 residues. The germline gives CDR1 KGHDR, CDR2 SFDVKD. V lost 6 bases, J lost 7 bases, and 6 bases stayed unmatched. As DNA, the CDR3 is TGTGCCACCAGTAGAGACAGGGGGCTAAATACGCAGTATTTT. Encoded protein: CATSRDRGLNTQYF.

This CDR3 reads CASSATGAGFGDTQYF. CDR3 DNA sequence: TGCGCCAGCAGCGCGACAGGGGCTGGTTTCGGAGATACGCAGTATTTT. The chain is built from TRBV5-1 and TRBJ2-3, with TRBD1 matching 8 bases. V lost 4 bases to trimming and J lost 5 bases; unmatched junction nucleotides: 12. The V gene's germline CDR1 is SGHRS and CDR2 YFSETQ. CDR3 length: 16 residues.

This clonotype has only a few counts. The chain combines TRBV3-1 with TRBJ2-1; 8 bases fit TRBD1. The germline V gene encodes CDR1 LGHDT and CDR2 YNNKEL (reference sequence). Trimming cost V 2 bases and J 6 bases; bases outside gene matches: 6. This CDR3 is 15 amino acids long. The CDR3 spells CASSQWQGQVNEQFF. CDR3 coding DNA: TGTGCCAGCAGCCAATGGCAGGGACAGGTCAATGAGCAGTTCTTC.

This clonotype was seen a few times. The chain uses TRBV18 and TRBJ2-5, with 8 bases lining up with TRBD2. J lost 5 bases, V lost 2 bases, and 7 bases had no gene match. CDR3 size: 15 residues. Germline CDR1 KGHSH, CDR2 LQKENI. The CDR3: CASSPGRAGEETQYF. The DNA for the CDR3 is TGTGCCAGCTCACCAGGTAGAGCGGGAGAGGAGACCCAGTACTTC.

This clonotype was counted only a few times. The chain links TRBV20-1 to TRBJ1-2; 9 nucleotides align to TRBD1. Looked up from germline, CDR1 is DFQATT and CDR2 is SNEGSKA (reference sequence). Unmatched junction bases numbered 10, after V lost 6 bases and J lost 8 bases. This CDR3 is built from 13 residues. The CDR3 coding sequence is TGCAGTGCGAACCGGGACAGGGCCTTCGGCTACACCTTC. Residues: CSANRDRAFGYTF.

The chain recombines TRBV20-1 with TRBJ2-5; TRBD2 agrees at 9 bases. The CDR3 covers 17 residues. Germline-derived CDR1 and CDR2 are DFQATT and SNEGSKA (reference sequence). V was pared by 0 bases and J by 6 bases, with 14 bases of the junction left unmatched. CDR3 loop: CSAREGLATTTPKTQYF. In DNA, the CDR3 is TGCAGTGCTAGAGAGGGACTAGCAACCACCACCCCGAAGACCCAGTACTTC.

In this sample, this clonotype turned up a few times. The gene calls are TRBV5-1 and TRBJ1-4, with TRBD1 matching over 7 bases. The germline V gene encodes CDR1 SGHRS and CDR2 YFSETQ. With V trimmed by 4 bases and J by 4 bases, 7 bases remained unmatched. The CDR3 is 15 residues long. CDR3 protein: CASSLGQLSNEKLFF. The CDR3 DNA follows: TGCGCCAGCAGCCTGGGACAGCTGAGTAATGAAAAACTGTTTTTT.

This clonotype turned up a few times. CDR3: CASSLNLASQETQYF. In DNA, the CDR3 is TGTGCCAGCAGCTTAAATTTGGCTAGCCAAGAGACCCAGTACTTC. This chain uses TRBV11-2 with TRBJ2-5; D is undetermined. V was cut by 2 bases and J by 1 base, with 11 bases left in between. This CDR3 comprises 15 residues. Germline-derived CDR1 and CDR2 are SGHAT and FQNNGV.

There are a few counts of this clonotype. The V gene is TRBV7-9, the J gene TRBJ1-4; D possibly corresponds to TRBD1 (5 bases). V was trimmed by 4 bases and J by 7 bases, leaving 7 bases between them. The CDR3 is 12 amino acids. Per germline, CDR1 SEHNR and CDR2 FQNEAQ (reference sequence). CDR3 residues: CASSSDSEKLFF. The CDR3 DNA reads as TGTGCCAGCAGCTCAGACAGTGAAAAACTGTTTTTT.

The chain links TRBV20-1 to TRBJ2-3; D ambiguous. The CDR3 sequence is 17 residues long. Trimming took off 2 bases at V and 0 bases at J, with 18 bases between the two ends. Germline assignment: CDR1 DFQATT and CDR2 SNEGSKA (reference sequence). The CDR3 region has the DNA TGCAGTGCTAGAAACAGTCCCCTGGGTTTGAGCACAGATACGCAGTATTTT. This gives the protein CSARNSPLGLSTDTQYF.

This chain links TRBV20-1 with TRBJ2-7; D is unclear. The germline V and J ends were trimmed by 5 bases and 7 bases, with 18 bases remaining between them. The CDR3 has 13 amino acids. The germline gives CDR1 DFQATT, CDR2 SNEGSKA (reference sequence). The CDR3 DNA reads as TGCAGTGCTTCCTCTGGCGAGGCAAGGGAGCAGTACTTC. This sequence encodes CSASSGEAREQYF.

The chain recombines TRBV5-1 with TRBJ1-1; D gene uncertain. V gave up 0 bases and J gave up 1 base, with 10 bases separating them. The CDR3 is 15 amino acids. The germline gives CDR1 SGHRS, CDR2 YFSETQ. CDR3 sequence (DNA): TGCGCCAGCAGCTTGGGGTGGGGTTCGAACACTGAAGCTTTCTTT. Protein: CASSLGWGSNTEAFF.

This chain links TRBV2 with TRBJ2-2; 9 positions agree with TRBD1. Unmatched junction bases numbered 7, after V lost 6 bases and J lost 5 bases. The germline CDR1 and CDR2 sequences are SNHLY and FYNNEI. The CDR3 length is 15 residues. The CDR3 coding sequence is TGTGCCAGCAGGGATCCGGGACAGGGAACCGGGGAGCTGTTTTTT. Its translation is CASRDPGQGTGELFF.

DNA of the CDR3: TGTGCCAGCAGCCCACGACTGGGTACATCTGGAAACACCATATATTTT. Its protein product is CASSPRLGTSGNTIYF. The rearrangement uses TRBV7-9 and TRBJ1-3; the D is unclear. Trimming took 5 bases from V and 1 from J, leaving 15 bases between them. Germline lookup yields CDR1 SEHNR and CDR2 FQNEAQ (reference sequence). The CDR3 is made up of 16 amino acids. The full variable domain, completed using reference TRBV7-9 and TRBJ1-3, is DTGVSQNPRHKITKRGQNVTFRCDPISEHNRLYWYRQTLGQGPEFLTYFQNEAQLEKSRLLSDRFSAERPKGSFSTLEIQRTEQGDSAMYLCASSPRLGTSGNTIYFGEGSWLTVV.